This T cell receptor (beta chain) was sequenced during a study of Tregs in tolerant kidney transplant recipients. Turning to this clone: Its specificity is not known.

General study findings and limits: The most relevant donor-specific Treg TCRbeta repertoire apparently came from expansion with activated donor B cells.

TCRdb keeps only in-frame clones here, not all; method: immunoSEQ multiplex PCR. Of 200,000 to 300,000 clones listed, 84% are singletons. V gave up 2 bases and J gave up 4 bases; unmatched junction bases: 9. Germline V gene sequence: CDR1 MNHNS, CDR2 SASEGT. The CDR3 consists of 16 residues. CD4+CD25+CD127- Tregs, CD4+CD25- non-Tregs, CD4 and CD8 cells were sorted. The sample comprised CD4+ T cells from blood. The V and J genes are TRBV6-1 and TRBJ2-5, with 8 positions matching TRBD1. The receptor comes from a human donor in good health. This CDR3 reads CASSELVGQGLETQYF. Here the CDR3 DNA reads TGTGCCAGCAGTGAACTTGTTGGACAGGGTTTAGAGACCCAGTACTTC.